Presented here are 31 T cell receptor beta chains from one specimen sequenced in a study of T cell repertoires in cytomegalovirus infection. TCRdb re-derived calls from the reads in MiXCR, one entry per CDR3 protein. Among about 920,000 distinct CDR3 sequences listed, approximately 31% were seen once. For these receptors, no antigen is known. The sequencing here drew on cultured CD8+ T cells from PBMCs, taken from culture after CMV antigen stimulation. These receptors all come from a human donor in good health (CMV status not recorded). Some clones in this sample may be carry-over from other donors' samples.

This clonotype was picked up a small number of times. The V and J genes are TRBV13 and TRBJ1-1, with TRBD1 identical over 8 bases. The CDR3 covers 15 residues. V dropped 3 bases and J dropped 2; count of bases not matched to a gene: 5. CDR1 is PRHDT, CDR2 FYEKMQ, per germline (reference sequence). CDR3 region: CASSFGGQENTEAFF. The CDR3 coding sequence is TGTGCCAGCAGCTTTGGGGGACAGGAAAACACTGAAGCTTTCTTT.

The chain carries TRBV12-3 or TRBV12-4 and TRBJ2-3; TRBD2 aligns across 10 bases. This CDR3 is built from 15 residues. Trimming took 6 bases from V and 4 from J; bases not matched to a gene: 7. CDR3 nucleotides: TGTGCCAGCAGCCACGGGACTAGCGTACCAGATACGCAGTATTTT. Protein product: CASSHGTSVPDTQYF.

The V and J genes are TRBV27 and TRBJ1-6; no reliable D call. This CDR3 spans 14 amino acids. CDR1 MNHEY and CDR2 SMNVEV come from the germline V gene (reference sequence). The V end was cut by 3 bases, the J end by 10 bases, with 13 bases between. The CDR3 bases are TGTGCCAGCAGTTTCTCCAGGTTATGGTCACCCCTCCACTTT. Translating it yields CASSFSRLWSPLHF.

This clonotype has a handful of counts. The chain is built from TRBV6-4 and TRBJ1-2; D remains unclear. The germline gives CDR1 MRHNA, CDR2 SNTAGT. V was trimmed by 5 bases and J by 4 bases, leaving 14 bases between them. The CDR3 totals 14 residues. The CDR3, as DNA: TGTGCCAGCAGTCTAGACGGTGCGGGCTATGGCTACACCTTC. This gives the protein CASSLDGAGYGYTF.

The gene calls are TRBV20-1 and TRBJ1-2; D is unresolved. The CDR3 is 14 amino acids. The germline CDR1 and CDR2 sequences are DFQATT and SNEGSKA (reference sequence). Trimming left V 1 base short and J 0 bases short, with 9 bases between. CDR3: CSARGAPTNYGYTF. The DNA for the CDR3 is TGCAGTGCTAGAGGGGCACCTACTAACTATGGCTACACCTTC.

This clonotype was seen only a few times. V usage is TRBV4-1 and J usage is TRBJ1-1, with D tentatively TRBD1 (6 bases). The ends were cut back, 3 bases at V and 4 bases at J, with 15 bases in the middle. The CDR3 covers 15 residues. The germline V gene encodes CDR1 MGHRA and CDR2 YSYEKL. The CDR3 spells CASSHVQGSTTEAFF. For the CDR3, the DNA is TGCGCCAGCAGCCACGTACAGGGATCGACCACTGAAGCTTTCTTT.

This clonotype was detected only a few times. The chain joins TRBV12-3 or TRBV12-4 to TRBJ1-4; D ambiguous. CDR3 length: 14 amino acids. V lost 2 bases and J 11 bases, leaving 15 bases between the germline ends. CDR3 loop: CASSLYSAPGKLFF. CDR3 coding DNA: TGTGCCAGCAGTTTATACTCGGCGCCTGGGAAACTGTTTTTT.

The chain employs TRBV12-5 and TRBJ2-2; 8 bases are shared with TRBD2. Germline CDR1 is LGHNT and CDR2 is FRNRAP. V shed 3 bases, J shed 0 bases, and the junction held 3 bases outside the gene matches. The CDR3 runs 16 residues. The CDR3 sequence is CASGFLSGTNTGELFF. The CDR3 region has the DNA TGTGCTAGTGGTTTCCTTAGCGGGACGAACACCGGGGAGCTGTTTTTT. The whole variable domain, remainder taken from reference TRBV12-5 and TRBJ2-2, is DARVTQTPRHKVTEMGQEVTMRCQPILGHNTVFWYRQTMMQGLELLAYFRNRAPLDDSGMPKDRFSAEMPDATLATLKIQPSEPRDSAVYFCASGFLSGTNTGELFFGEGSRLTVL.

The V and J genes are TRBV7-6 and TRBJ1-4, with D perhaps matching TRBD1 (5 bases). Germline V gene sequence: CDR1 SGHVS, CDR2 FNYEAQ. The length of the CDR3 is 20 residues. V lost 2 bases to trimming and J lost 0 bases, with 22 bases between them. This CDR3 is CASSLSRGLRDGATNEKLFF. CDR3 nucleotide sequence: TGTGCCAGCAGCTTAAGTAGGGGCCTTCGGGACGGCGCAACTAATGAAAAACTGTTTTTT.

This clonotype was detected ten times or more. The chain uses TRBV7-2 and TRBJ2-5, with no clear D. V was clipped by 1 base and J by 6 bases, with 12 bases between them. Per germline, CDR1 SGHTA and CDR2 FQGNSA. The CDR3 loop spans 14 amino acids. This chain's CDR3 is CASSLGPTLQTQYF. In DNA form, the CDR3 reads TGTGCCAGCAGCTTAGGCCCTACCCTACAGACCCAGTACTTC.

This clonotype was seen a handful of times. The rearrangement uses TRBV20-1 and TRBJ2-7; 11 nucleotides line up with TRBD2. V shed 5 bases, J shed 4 bases, and the junction held 10 bases outside the gene matches. CDR1 and CDR2 from the germline V gene are DFQATT and SNEGSKA (reference sequence). The CDR3 totals 15 residues. CDR3 amino acids: CSAFLLAGGSYEQYV. DNA of the CDR3: TGCAGTGCTTTTCTCCTAGCGGGGGGCTCGTACGAGCAGTACGTC.

This clonotype occurred many times. V gene TRBV7-6 combines with J gene TRBJ1-1; D call uncertain. V shed 0 bases and J shed 2 bases, with 13 bases lying between them. Germline lookup yields CDR1 SGHVS and CDR2 FNYEAQ. The length of the CDR3 is 16 residues. The DNA for the CDR3 is TGTGCCAGCAGCTTAGCGTTTTCGGGGTTTAACACTGAAGCTTTCTTT. It is translated as CASSLAFSGFNTEAFF.

This clonotype was observed many times. The rearrangement links TRBV7-9 to TRBJ1-6, with TRBD1 matching over 7 bases. CDR3 length equals 16 residues. CDR1 and CDR2 from the germline V gene are SEHNR and FQNEAQ (reference sequence). V trimming: 1 base; J trimming: 10 bases; junction bases outside the gene matches: 10. The CDR3, as DNA: TGTGCCAGCAGCTTAGGCCGGACTCAGGGGGAGTCACCCCTCCACTTT. Protein sequence: CASSLGRTQGESPLHF. The variable domain in full, completed from reference TRBV7-9 and TRBJ1-6, reads DTGVSQNPRHKITKRGQNVTFRCDPISEHNRLYWYRQTLGQGPEFLTYFQNEAQLEKSRLLSDRFSAERPKGSFSTLEIQRTEQGDSAMYLCASSLGRTQGESPLHFGNGTRLTVT.

This clonotype was found many times. The chain couples TRBV11-3 to TRBJ1-2; D perhaps matches TRBD1 (5 bases). V lost 2 bases and J 0 bases, leaving 25 bases between the germline ends. The CDR3 totals 20 residues. Looked up from germline, CDR1 is SGHNT and CDR2 is YENEEA. CDR3 region: CASSLTLGRAPTLANYGYTF. CDR3 sequence (DNA): TGTGCCAGCAGCTTAACCCTCGGCAGGGCCCCCACTCTAGCTAACTATGGCTACACCTTC. Full variable domain (rest looked up from reference TRBV11-3 and TRBJ1-2): EAGVVQSPRYKIIEKKQPVAFWCNPISGHNTLYWYLQNLGQGPELLIRYENEEAVDDSQLPKDRFSAERLKGVDSTLKIQPAELGDSAVYLCASSLTLGRAPTLANYGYTFGSGTRLTVV.

As to this clonotype: A much larger clone sits a single nucleotide away, making a read error possible. The chain links TRBV6-5 to TRBJ2-5, with 8 bases matching TRBD1. The CDR3 has 15 amino acids. In germline, CDR1 is MNHEY, CDR2 SVGAGI. CDR3 amino acids: CANSLQDRALETQYF. CDR3 DNA sequence: TGTGCCAACAGTCTTCAGGACAGGGCTTTAGAGACCCAGTACTTC.

This clonotype was picked up a small number of times. The rearrangement uses TRBV6-1 and TRBJ2-7; 8 nucleotides match TRBD1. Germline CDR1 reads MNHNS; CDR2 reads SASEGT. This CDR3 is 11 amino acids long. The CDR3 coding sequence is TGTGCAAGCGACAGGGGCTACGAGCAGTACTTC. Translation gives CASDRGYEQYF.

The chain uses TRBV28 and TRBJ1-2; 8 bases map to TRBD1. From germline, CDR1 is MDHEN and CDR2 SYDVKM. The CDR3 spans 17 residues. Trimming cost V 1 base and J 5 bases; bases outside gene matches: 12. The CDR3 sequence: CASSLLRDRWNYYGYTF. In nucleotides, the CDR3 is TGTGCCAGCAGTTTATTAAGGGACAGGTGGAATTATTATGGCTACACCTTC.

This clonotype was seen only a few times. This rearrangement joins TRBV7-8 to TRBJ2-3; unclear D gene. The V gene lost 7 bases and the J gene lost 0 bases, with 11 bases spanning the gap. Germline loops: CDR1 SGHVS, CDR2 FQNEAQ. This CDR3 comprises 14 residues. Written as DNA, the CDR3 is TGTGCCAGCATTAGGCTTCCTAGCACAGATACGCAGTATTTT. This codes for CASIRLPSTDTQYF.

This clonotype was counted between two and nine times. The chain couples TRBV6-1 to TRBJ2-3; no clear D. CDR1 and CDR2 from the germline V gene are MNHNS and SASEGT. The CDR3 covers 14 residues. The V gene lost 5 bases and the J gene lost 8 bases, with 17 bases spanning the gap. CDR3 sequence reads: CASSPARARVTQYF. The CDR3 DNA follows: TGTGCCAGCAGTCCGGCGCGTGCCCGGGTTACGCAGTATTTT.

This rearrangement joins TRBV7-9 to TRBJ2-5; D could derive from TRBD1 or TRBD2 (7 bases each). The V gene lost 5 bases and the J gene lost 5 bases, with 30 bases spanning the gap. Germline lookup yields CDR1 SEHNR and CDR2 FQNEAQ (reference sequence). The CDR3 totals 19 residues. CDR3 in amino acids: CASSQLGGGTDDVTETQYF. The CDR3 DNA sequence: TGTGCCAGCAGCCAATTGGGGGGAGGGACAGACGACGTAACGGAGACCCAGTACTTC.

A note on this clonotype: Since a much larger clone is just one base distant, this may be a read error. The CDR3 region has the DNA TGTGCCAGCAGCTTAGTTCCCCCCAAAGAGACCCGGTACTTC. It yields the protein CASSLVPPKETRYF. The J gene is TRBJ2-5, the V gene TRBV7-2, with no clear D. The CDR3 is 14 amino acids. From germline, CDR1 is SGHTA and CDR2 FQGNSA. The variable domain in full, completed from reference TRBV7-2 and TRBJ2-5, reads GAGVSQSPSNKVTEKGKDVELRCDPISGHTALYWYRQSLGQGLEFLIYFQGNSAPDKSGLPSDRFSAERTGGSVSTLTIQRTQQEDSAVYLCASSLVPPKETRYFGPGTRLLVL.

The gene calls are TRBV6-2 or TRBV6-3 and TRBJ1-1, with no clear D. The CDR3 length is 16 residues. The V gene's germline CDR1 is MNHEY and CDR2 SVGEGT. Trimming took off 0 bases at V and 2 bases at J, with 13 bases between the two ends. The CDR3 nucleotides read TGTGCCAGCAGTTACTCGCCGAAAGGACTCAACACTGAAGCTTTCTTT. Translation gives CASSYSPKGLNTEAFF.

V and J are TRBV7-3 and TRBJ2-7, with D possibly being TRBD1 (6 bases). Germline lookup yields CDR1 SGHTA and CDR2 FQGTGA. The CDR3 is made up of 15 amino acids. Trimming stripped 4 bases from V and 4 bases from J, with 17 bases between. The CDR3 DNA is TGTGCCAGCAGCTCCACCGGGACACCTAATTACGAGCAGTACTTC. This encodes CASSSTGTPNYEQYF. Together with reference TRBV7-3 and TRBJ2-7, the CDR3 gives the full variable domain: GAGVSQTPSNKVTEKGKYVELRCDPISGHTALYWYRQSLGQGPEFLIYFQGTGAADDSGLPNDRFFAVRPEGSVSTLKIQRTERGDSAVYLCASSSTGTPNYEQYFGPGTRLTVT.

This clonotype was recorded many times. The chain combines TRBV6-6 with TRBJ2-5, with unresolved D. In germline, CDR1 is MNHNY, CDR2 SVGAGI (reference sequence). V was shortened by 2 bases and J by 0 bases, with 13 bases between the two germline ends. The CDR3 contains 16 residues. CDR3 protein: CASSYVYRKYQETQYF. Written as DNA, the CDR3 is TGTGCCAGCAGTTACGTTTACAGAAAGTACCAAGAGACCCAGTACTTC.

This clonotype showed up just a few times. V gene TRBV10-3 combines with J gene TRBJ2-1; 8 bases map to TRBD2. The V segment lost 7 bases and the J segment 5 bases; nucleotides outside the gene matches: 4. The CDR3 consists of 13 residues. Germline values: CDR1 ENHRY, CDR2 SYGVKD. The CDR3 nucleotides read TGTGCCATCACGGGACTAGAGAACAATGAGCAGTTCTTC. It yields the protein CAITGLENNEQFF.

This clonotype was seen only a few times. This chain joins TRBV19 and TRBJ2-2, with a tentative D call TRBD2 (5 bases). The CDR3 is 15 amino acids. V was cut by 3 bases and J by 2 bases, with 10 bases left in between. CDR1 and CDR2 (germline): LNHDA, SQIVND (reference sequence). This CDR3 is CASSMRRINTGELFF. The CDR3 coding sequence is TGTGCCAGTAGTATGAGGAGGATCAACACCGGGGAGCTGTTTTTT.

This clonotype showed up just a few times. V gene TRBV27 combines with J gene TRBJ1-1; possibly TRBD1 for D (5 bases). The ends were cut back, 4 bases at V and 4 bases at J, with 16 bases in the middle. Germline CDR1 reads MNHEY; CDR2 reads SMNVEV (reference sequence). The CDR3 has 15 residues. The CDR3 region is CASSSGSRQGTEAFF. CDR3 DNA: TGTGCCAGCAGTTCGGGATCCAGGCAGGGCACTGAAGCTTTCTTT.

The table lists this clonotype with many counts. The chain recombines TRBV7-9 with TRBJ2-1; D uncertain. V was trimmed by 2 bases and J by 8 bases, leaving 7 bases between them. Per the germline V gene, CDR1 is SEHNR and CDR2 is FQNEAQ (reference sequence). This CDR3 comprises 12 residues. In nucleotides, the CDR3 is TGTGCCAGCAGCTTATCCGTCGATGAGCAGTTCTTC. Its translation: CASSLSVDEQFF. Complete variable domain (other parts from reference TRBV7-9 and TRBJ2-1): DTGVSQNPRHKITKRGQNVTFRCDPISEHNRLYWYRQTLGQGPEFLTYFQNEAQLEKSRLLSDRFSAERPKGSFSTLEIQRTEQGDSAMYLCASSLSVDEQFFGPGTRLTVL.

V usage is TRBV27 and J usage is TRBJ1-2; tentative D call: TRBD1 (6 bases). Trimming pared 3 bases from V and 5 bases from J, leaving 13 bases between. The CDR3 sequence is 14 residues long. Germline CDR1 reads MNHEY; CDR2 reads SMNVEV (reference sequence). CDR3 amino acids: CASSFAGGGYGYTF. CDR3 DNA: TGTGCCAGCAGTTTCGCTGGGGGCGGATATGGCTACACCTTC.

The table lists this clonotype with many counts. The rearrangement uses TRBV7-2 and TRBJ2-7; tentative D call: TRBD1 (6 bases). Germline V CDR1 and CDR2: SGHTA, FQGNSA. V was clipped by 3 bases and J by 2 bases, with 11 bases between them. CDR3 length equals 14 residues. The CDR3 DNA is TGTGCCAGCAGCTTCGGACAGCTTCCCTACGAGCAGTACTTC. Its translation is CASSFGQLPYEQYF.

This clonotype occurred many times. The J gene is TRBJ2-7, the V gene TRBV7-6; D uncertain. From germline, CDR1 is SGHVS and CDR2 FNYEAQ. This CDR3 contains 13 residues. The V gene lost 3 bases and the J gene lost 6 bases, with 12 bases spanning the gap. CDR3 amino acids: CASSFDMVGEQYF. CDR3 nucleotides: TGTGCCAGCAGCTTCGACATGGTCGGCGAGCAGTACTTC.